Presented here are 31 T cell receptor beta chains from one specimen sequenced in a study of T cells expressing NK-cell markers. One entry per CDR3 protein, without DNA, is what TCRdb gives after re-calling the 5' RACE reads. This repertoire includes 300,000 to 500,000 distinct CDR3 sequences. The sequencing sample was made of blood T cells: a sorted CD56 or NKG2C T cell subset, CD4+ or CD8+ T cells, or bulk PBMC T cells (not recorded which). These receptors were taken from a woman between 45 and 60 years old in good health.

The rearrangement links TRBV6-1 to TRBJ1-5. The CDR3 totals 14 residues. Per the germline V gene, CDR1 is MNHNS and CDR2 is SASEGT. CDR3 in amino acids: CASRLRASGQPQHF.

The chain is built from TRBV30 and TRBJ1-1. CDR3 length: 11 amino acids. The germline V gene encodes CDR1 GTSNPN and CDR2 SVGIG (reference sequence). The CDR3 loop reads CAWRREGSAFF.

The chain's CDR3 is CASSFGLSHLSEQYF. This sequence joins TRBV27 and TRBJ2-7. The CDR3 is 15 amino acids. Germline V gives CDR1 MNHEY, CDR2 SMNVEV (reference sequence).

The chain combines TRBV4-1 with TRBJ2-7; without DNA, the TCRdb call of TRBD2 cannot be checked. This CDR3 contains 14 residues. Germline CDR1 and CDR2: MGHRA and YSYEKL. This chain's CDR3 is CASSQGFSGYEQYF.

V and J are TRBV3-1 and TRBJ2-7; the D call of TRBD1 rests on TCRdb alone, since no DNA is present to check it. The CDR3 is 13 residues long. CDR1 is LGHDT, CDR2 YNNKEL, per germline (reference sequence). The CDR3 here is CASSSRVQGEQYF.

The chain joins TRBV6-2 or TRBV6-3 to TRBJ2-7; TCRdb designates TRBD2, a call that cannot be tested without DNA. Germline V gene sequence: CDR1 MNHEY, CDR2 SVGEGT. The CDR3 is made up of 13 amino acids. CDR3: CASSRGRGYEQYF.

CDR3 in amino acids: CATSDGDRTHTEAFF. The chain employs TRBV24-1 and TRBJ1-1; checking the TCRdb D call of TRBD1 is not possible without DNA. This CDR3 has 15 amino acids. Germline lookup yields CDR1 KGHDR and CDR2 SFDVKD.

The J gene is TRBJ1-1, the V gene TRBV5-1. Germline values: CDR1 SGHRS, CDR2 YFSETQ. The CDR3 runs to 13 residues. This chain's CDR3 is CASSNLGFTEAFF.

The V call is TRBV4-1, the J call TRBJ2-7; the D call of TRBD2 rests on TCRdb alone, since no DNA is present to check it. Germline values: CDR1 MGHRA, CDR2 YSYEKL. The CDR3 extends over 15 amino acids. The CDR3 protein is CASSSALALNYEQYF.

The CDR3 loop is CASRPQGGISYNEQFF. The chain links TRBV6-4 to TRBJ2-1; absent DNA, TCRdb's TRBD1 call cannot be checked. This CDR3 has 16 amino acids. CDR1 and CDR2 from the germline V gene are MRHNA and SNTAGT.

The CDR3 protein is CASSFIMSGGTEAFF. The rearrangement links TRBV5-1 to TRBJ1-1; the D call from TCRdb, TRBD1, cannot be confirmed without DNA. This CDR3 is built from 15 residues. The V gene's germline CDR1 is SGHRS and CDR2 YFSETQ.

V and J are TRBV29-1 and TRBJ2-7; TCRdb's D gene call, TRBD1, goes unchecked for lack of DNA. There are 14 residues in the CDR3. Germline V CDR1 and CDR2: SQVTM, ANQGSEA. CDR3: CSVVGQGGFLEQYF.

This sequence joins TRBV11-2 and TRBJ2-3; the D gene TCRdb calls, TRBD1, cannot be checked with no DNA. Germline lookup yields CDR1 SGHAT and CDR2 FQNNGV. The CDR3 totals 16 residues. CDR3 protein: CASSSEQGIPTDTQYF.

This rearrangement joins TRBV12-3 or TRBV12-4 to TRBJ2-2; as DNA is missing, the TRBD2 call by TCRdb cannot be tested. The CDR3 totals 16 residues. CDR3 protein: CASSPGAGGPVGELFF.

This sequence joins TRBV19 and TRBJ2-4; TCRdb outputs TRBD1, but without DNA this stays unchecked. The CDR3 totals 15 residues. CDR1 and CDR2 from the germline V gene are LNHDA and SQIVND (reference sequence). The CDR3 loop reads CASSSPGTAKNIQYF.

The chain employs TRBV20-1 and TRBJ2-1; as DNA is missing, the TRBD1 call by TCRdb cannot be tested. CDR1 DFQATT and CDR2 SNEGSKA come from the germline V gene (reference sequence). The CDR3 covers 16 residues. This CDR3 reads CSAVSTEGPSYNEQFF.

The genes are TRBV11-2 and TRBJ2-7; the D gene TCRdb calls, TRBD1, cannot be checked with no DNA. Germline V CDR1 and CDR2: SGHAT, FQNNGV. The CDR3 runs to 14 residues. The CDR3 spells CASSFGTGRYEQYF.

The V and J genes are TRBV9 and TRBJ2-7; TCRdb names TRBD2, which stays unverified in the absence of DNA. Per germline, CDR1 SGDLS and CDR2 YYNGEE. The CDR3 runs to 14 residues. CDR3 amino acids: CASTGLAVSYEQYF.

The J gene is TRBJ1-1, the V gene TRBV19. This CDR3 is built from 11 residues. CDR1 and CDR2 (germline): LNHDA, SQIVND (reference sequence). CDR3 protein: CASSEGAEAFF.

The V call is TRBV4-1, the J call TRBJ2-7; the D gene TCRdb calls, TRBD1, cannot be checked with no DNA. Germline CDR1 reads MGHRA; CDR2 reads YSYEKL. The CDR3 has 14 amino acids. CDR3: CASTLGTGEFEQYF.

This chain links TRBV12-3 or TRBV12-4 with TRBJ1-2; as DNA is missing, the TRBD1 call by TCRdb cannot be tested. CDR3 length: 15 residues. The CDR3 protein is CASRMSGTGEGGYTF.

V and J are TRBV15 and TRBJ2-3. CDR1 is LNHNV, CDR2 YYDKDF, per germline (reference sequence). This CDR3 is built from 17 residues. CDR3 in amino acids: CATSGKVDRPSTDTQYF.

V usage is TRBV6-5 and J usage is TRBJ2-3; absent DNA, TCRdb's TRBD1 call cannot be checked. This CDR3 region has 15 residues. CDR1 and CDR2 from the germline V gene are MNHEY and SVGAGI. CDR3 sequence: CASSYSIGTGDTQYF.

The V and J genes are TRBV3-1 and TRBJ2-7; TCRdb's D call, TRBD2, is unchecked because there is no DNA. From germline, CDR1 is LGHDT and CDR2 YNNKEL (reference sequence). There are 13 residues in the CDR3. The CDR3 here is CASSQMEGVEQYF.

The rearrangement joins TRBV5-4 to TRBJ2-2; TCRdb's D call, TRBD1, is unchecked because there is no DNA. This CDR3 has 17 amino acids. In germline, CDR1 is SGHNT, CDR2 YYREEE (reference sequence). CDR3 amino acids: CASSEKEGQGVTGELFF.

This chain uses TRBV7-9 with TRBJ2-1; TCRdb's assignment of TRBD1 cannot be checked, as there is no DNA. Germline values: CDR1 SEHNR, CDR2 FQNEAQ (reference sequence). CDR3 length equals 16 residues. Here the CDR3 reads CASSLAGDAPRREQFF.

The chain links TRBV12-3 or TRBV12-4 to TRBJ2-1. The CDR3 is made up of 11 amino acids. CDR3 sequence reads: CASSKKWEQFF.

The chain is built from TRBV12-5 and TRBJ2-1; without DNA, the TCRdb call of TRBD2 cannot be checked. This CDR3 is 15 amino acids long. CDR1 is LGHNT and CDR2 is FRNRAP in the germline V gene. The CDR3 region is CASGRLAGVYNEQFF.

The genes are TRBV29-1 and TRBJ2-7; lacking DNA, the TRBD1 call made by TCRdb goes unchecked. The V gene's germline CDR1 is SQVTM and CDR2 ANQGSEA. The CDR3 is 11 residues long. The CDR3 protein is CSVGDGDEQYF.

V gene TRBV6-2 or TRBV6-3 combines with J gene TRBJ2-1; TCRdb picks TRBD2, but there is no DNA to check that call. Germline V gives CDR1 MNHEY, CDR2 SVGEGT. The CDR3 has 16 amino acids. The CDR3 sequence is CASRPGSGLVYNEQFF.

The chain has TRBV24-1 and TRBJ2-5; TCRdb calls TRBD2, which cannot be checked without DNA. In germline, CDR1 is KGHDR, CDR2 SFDVKD. CDR3 size: 15 residues. CDR3: CATRPSGIGGETQYF.